This entry lists 9 T cell receptor beta chains sequenced from one sample in a study of PD-L1 blockade in urothelial cancer. Using immunoSEQ multiplex PCR, the repertoire was profiled, and TCRdb retains in-frame clones only, with some absent. This table has about 130,000 clones, roughly 88% appearing once. The sample's time point: peripheral blood 6 weeks after treatment start. The sequencing used PBMCs, collected around atezolizumab (anti-PD-L1) treatment. The source of these receptors is a man aged 45-60 years with urothelial cancer.

This clone was detected only once. The chain couples TRBV4-1 to TRBJ2-7; D unresolved. CDR1 is MGHRA and CDR2 is YSYEKL in the germline V gene. Trimming removed 1 base from V and 6 bases from J, with 10 bases in between. The CDR3 spans 13 residues. The chain's CDR3 is CASSQGFGFEQYF. The DNA of the CDR3 is TGCGCCAGCAGCCAAGGGTTCGGGTTCGAGCAGTACTTC.

The chain is built from TRBV21-1 and TRBJ1-2; the table's D call TRBD1 went unverified against the DNA. TRBV21-1 is described as a pseudogene. This CDR3 spans 15 amino acids. CDR3 amino acids: CASSKARGQNYGYTF. The CDR3 DNA reads as TGTGCCAGCAGCAAAGCGCGAGGACAGAACTATGGCTACACCTTC.

The chain links TRBV7-2 to TRBJ1-5; D is unresolved. V gave up 1 base and J gave up 4 bases, with 5 bases separating them. The CDR3 is 13 residues long. Germline V gene sequence: CDR1 SGHTA, CDR2 FQGNSA. The CDR3 region has the DNA TGTGCCAGCAGCTTAGTCCCTAATCAGCCCCAGCATTTT. It specifies CASSLVPNQPQHF.

In nucleotides, the CDR3 is TGTGCCAGCTATAACTTTAACTATGGCTACACCTTC. Encoded protein: CASYNFNYGYTF. V usage is TRBV28 and J usage is TRBJ1-2; D remains unclear. Germline assignment: CDR1 MDHEN and CDR2 SYDVKM. Trimming took 8 bases from V and 1 from J, leaving 8 bases between them. CDR3 length: 12 residues.

The chain recombines TRBV9 with TRBJ2-5, with 14 bases that match TRBD2. Germline CDR1 SGDLS, CDR2 YYNGEE. This CDR3 comprises 16 residues. V lost 4 bases to trimming and J lost 4 bases; unmatched junction nucleotides: 6. As DNA, the CDR3 is TGTGCCAGCAGCTCCGGGACTAGCGGGAGAACAGAGACCCAGTACTTC. Translated, it gives CASSSGTSGRTETQYF.

The chain couples TRBV11-2 to TRBJ1-1; 9 bases align to TRBD1. The junction had 9 bases not matched to a gene; V was cut back by 7 bases and J by 6 bases. The germline V gene has CDR1 SGHAT and CDR2 FQNNGV. The CDR3 is made up of 14 amino acids. This CDR3 reads CASTINRGQSEAFF. The CDR3 nucleotides read TGTGCCAGCACCATTAACAGGGGGCAGTCTGAAGCTTTCTTT.

V is TRBV9 and J is TRBJ2-7; the D is unclear. The CDR3 runs 13 residues. CDR1 SGDLS and CDR2 YYNGEE come from the germline V gene. V gave up 0 bases and J gave up 3 bases, with 7 bases separating them. The CDR3 reads CASSVGHDYEQYF. CDR3 DNA: TGTGCCAGCAGCGTAGGACACGACTACGAGCAGTACTTC.

This clone has just one count. The chain has TRBV6-1 and TRBJ2-7; possibly TRBD2 for D (5 bases). Germline loops: CDR1 MNHNS, CDR2 SASEGT. V lost 6 bases and J 7 bases, leaving 19 bases between the germline ends. This CDR3 has 14 amino acids. The CDR3: CASSSRGSRLEQYF. CDR3 DNA: TGTGCCAGCAGCTCCCGAGGGTCCCGTTTGGAGCAGTACTTC.

This chain joins TRBV2 and TRBJ2-1, with D perhaps matching TRBD2 (5 bases). CDR1 SNHLY and CDR2 FYNNEI come from the germline V gene. CDR3 size: 15 residues. V was pared by 3 bases and J by 0 bases, with 9 bases between. CDR3 in DNA: TGTGCCAGCAGTGAGCAGCGGAGCTCCTACAATGAGCAGTTCTTC. The encoded protein is CASSEQRSSYNEQFF.